This T cell receptor (beta chain) derives from a study of blood T cell repertoires in COVID-19. For the study at large: Donors in the United States, Italy and Spain gave samples during acute or convalescent COVID-19.

This clone showed up just once. At one end the junction does not follow the germline gene, possibly because of a read error. The repertoire was sequenced with immunoSEQ multiplex PCR; TCRdb's copy has only in-frame clones and lacks some. The sample consists of fewer than 250,000 clones, approximately 89% of them appearing once. The CDR3 spans 16 residues. Germline loops: CDR1 SGHAT, CDR2 FQNNGV. The TCR was taken from a woman aged 55-70 years who had recovered from COVID-19. Material for sequencing was peripheral blood. This chain uses TRBV11-2 with TRBJ2-1; 8 nucleotides line up with TRBD2. CDR3 nucleotide sequence: TGTGCCAGCAGCCTAGAGCGGGGGTCCACCTACAATGAGCAGTTCTTC. This translates into CASSLERGSTYNEQFF.